The 20 T cell receptor beta chains presented below share a single source sample, sequenced in a study of CD8+CD57+ T cells in acquired aplastic anemia. TCR beta VDJ and CDR3 were profiled, and genomic DNA was the template. TCRdb reanalysed the reads using MiXCR and keeps one entry per CDR3 protein. This sample has about 260,000 distinct CDR3 sequences; 82% occur once, and the top ten carry over 35%. The authors sequenced patients whose flow cytometry had shown CD8+CD57+ cell expansion. Sequenced input: sorted CD4+, CD8+, or CD8+CD57+ T cells (not recorded which) from PBMCs. The source of these receptors is a human donor with aplastic anemia.

This clonotype has more than one count but fewer than ten. The V and J genes are TRBV5-4 and TRBJ2-5, with TRBD2 identical over 7 bases. The germline V gene has CDR1 SGHNT and CDR2 YYREEE (reference sequence). CDR3 size: 14 residues. The trim removed 4 bases at V and 2 bases at J, leaving 5 bases unmatched. The CDR3 DNA sequence: TGTGCCAGCAGCATTACTAGCGCGCAAGAGACCCAGTACTTC. Protein sequence: CASSITSAQETQYF.

On this clonotype: The junction differs from germline at one of its ends, possibly a read error. V and J are TRBV7-8 and TRBJ2-3; 12 nucleotides match TRBD1. The germline V gene encodes CDR1 SGHVS and CDR2 FQNEAQ. This CDR3 contains 14 residues. For the CDR3, the DNA is TGTGCCAGCAGCTTGGCGGGCGGGACAGGGGGCACGCATTTT. This codes for CASSLAGGTGGTHF.

The chain joins TRBV7-8 to TRBJ2-7; D is undetermined. Germline V gene lookup returns CDR1 SGHVS and CDR2 FQNEAQ. This CDR3 spans 12 amino acids. DNA of the CDR3: TGTGCCAGCAGCTTAGATGGAGCCGACGAGAACGTC. This translates into CASSLDGADENV.

The chain has TRBV20-1 and TRBJ1-2; D unresolved. The CDR3 totals 12 residues. The V gene's germline CDR1 is DFQATT and CDR2 SNEGSKA (reference sequence). The V end lost 6 bases, the J end lost 12 bases, and 20 bases lay between the germline ends. CDR3 sequence (DNA): TGCAGTGCCAGTAGTTGGGGATACAAGAACACCTTC. Protein sequence: CSASSWGYKNTF.

In its sample, this clonotype was seen a few times. The rearrangement links TRBV7-3 to TRBJ2-1; 8 nucleotides line up with TRBD1. The CDR3 sequence is 15 residues long. V dropped 5 bases and J dropped 3; count of bases not matched to a gene: 6. Germline loops: CDR1 SGHTA, CDR2 FQGTGA. CDR3 loop: CASSAQGALYNEQFF. CDR3 in DNA: TGTGCCAGCAGCGCTCAGGGGGCCCTCTACAATGAGCAGTTCTTC.

The CDR3 region is CASSLTTSRETQYF. The CDR3 DNA is TGTGCCAGCAGCTTGACTACCAGCCGAGAGACCCAGTACTTC. This chain joins TRBV5-4 and TRBJ2-5; D unclear. Trimming cost V 1 base and J 4 bases, with 11 bases left between them. This CDR3 has 14 residues. Germline V gene data show CDR1 as SGHNT and CDR2 as YYREEE (reference sequence).

The chain uses TRBV2 and TRBJ2-3; TRBD2 might be the D (5 bases). Germline assignment: CDR1 SNHLY and CDR2 FYNNEI. Between the trimmed V and J ends, which lost 3 bases and 10 bases, there was a span of 14 bases. This CDR3 spans 13 amino acids. The CDR3 region has the DNA TGTGCCAGCAGTGATGGAGGTCCCCATGCGCAGTATTTT. Its protein product is CASSDGGPHAQYF.

Remarks on this clonotype: A read error may produce the germline difference seen at one junction end. The gene calls are TRBV9 and TRBJ2-3; TRBD2 agrees at 7 bases. The CDR3 contains 13 residues. Germline lookup yields CDR1 SGDLS and CDR2 YYNGEE. The CDR3 bases are TGTGCCAGCAGCGTAGGCGGGGACTACTACGAGCAGTTT. It translates to CASSVGGDYYEQF.

The chain recombines TRBV7-2 with TRBJ1-4; TRBD1 matches 10 bases. CDR3 length: 15 amino acids. V gave up 3 bases and J gave up 15 bases; unmatched junction bases: 13. The germline gives CDR1 SGHTA, CDR2 FQGNSA. The CDR3 coding sequence is TGTGCCAGCAGCTTGACAGGGGGCGCCGACTATGGCTTGTTTTTT. Protein product: CASSLTGGADYGLFF.

V and J are TRBV7-2 and TRBJ1-1, with D unresolved. V lost 1 base and J lost 14, with 23 bases in between. This CDR3 is 15 amino acids long. The germline V gene has CDR1 SGHTA and CDR2 FQGNSA. The CDR3 here is CASSLERAANNDYFF. Here the CDR3 DNA reads TGTGCCAGCAGCTTAGAACGGGCAGCGAACAATGACTACTTCTTT.

V usage is TRBV7-2 and J usage is TRBJ2-1; D perhaps matches TRBD2 (5 bases). The CDR3 runs to 16 residues. The germline V gene has CDR1 SGHTA and CDR2 FQGNSA. V shed 5 bases and J shed 10 bases, with 24 bases lying between them. The CDR3 DNA reads as TGTGCCAGCAGCCTTCGCGCATTAGAGGGTTACATCGAGCAGTTCTTC. This codes for CASSLRALEGYIEQFF.

This clonotype was detected once. The J gene is TRBJ2-7, the V gene TRBV15; the D gene is possibly TRBD2 (5 bases). Matching the DNA end better, TRBJ2-5 makes the J call doubtful. From germline, CDR1 is LNHNV and CDR2 YYDKDF (reference sequence). This CDR3 contains 14 residues. CDR3 protein: CATSCGSGKETQYF. In nucleotides, the CDR3 is TGTGCCACCAGTTGCGGCAGCGGTAAAGAGACCCAGTACTTC.

This rearrangement joins TRBV11-3 to TRBJ2-1; D is uncertain. Looked up from germline, CDR1 is SGHNT and CDR2 is YENEEA. V dropped 0 bases and J dropped 7 bases, with 13 bases sitting between them. The length of the CDR3 is 15 residues. In DNA form, the CDR3 reads TGTGCCAGCAGCTTAGACCTAACGGGTAAAAATGAGCAGTTCTTC. It yields the protein CASSLDLTGKNEQFF.

CDR3 nucleotides: TGTGCCACCAAGGCGGGGGGGCAAGAGACCCAGTACTTC. Amino acids: CATKAGGQETQYF. The chain links TRBV24-1 to TRBJ2-5; 9 bases are a match to TRBD2. Germline V gene lookup returns CDR1 KGHDR and CDR2 SFDVKD. Germline trimming cut 8 bases from V and 2 bases from J; bases unmatched to any gene: 2. The CDR3 consists of 13 residues.

This clonotype was picked up many times. V is TRBV11-2 and J is TRBJ2-1; a weak D match, TRBD1 (5 bases). The CDR3 runs 14 residues. Between the trimmed V and J ends, which lost 2 bases and 7 bases, there was a span of 12 bases. Looked up from germline, CDR1 is SGHAT and CDR2 is FQNNGV. The CDR3 spells CASSLLGRVNEQFF. The CDR3 DNA sequence: TGTGCCAGCAGCTTATTGGGCAGGGTAAATGAGCAGTTCTTC. Full variable domain (missing parts from reference TRBV11-2 and TRBJ2-1): EAGVAQSPRYKIIEKRQSVAFWCNPISGHATLYWYQQILGQGPKLLIQFQNNGVVDDSQLPKDRFSAERLKGVDSTLKIQPAKLEDSAVYLCASSLLGRVNEQFFGPGTRLTVL.

The rearrangement joins TRBV7-2 to TRBJ1-1; 10 bases match TRBD1. With 4 bases clipped from V and 14 bases from J, the junction kept 16 bases outside the gene matches. The CDR3 is 15 residues long. Germline lookup yields CDR1 SGHTA and CDR2 FQGNSA. The CDR3 protein is CASSSTGGADYDDFF. Written as DNA, the CDR3 is TGTGCCAGCAGCTCGACAGGGGGCGCCGACTATGACGACTTCTTT.

The chain links TRBV15 to TRBJ1-2; maybe TRBD1 (5 bases). This CDR3 comprises 14 residues. Germline CDR1 and CDR2: LNHNV and YYDKDF (reference sequence). V shed 4 bases and J shed 4 bases, with 13 bases lying between them. The CDR3 DNA reads TGTGCCACCAGCATAACGGGGCCTGTCTATGGCTACACCTTC. As protein: CATSITGPVYGYTF.

The DNA for the CDR3 is TGTGCCAGCAGCTTTCCTCCAGACGGCGATACGCATTCCTACGAGCAGTACGTC. This codes for CASSFPPDGDTHSYEQYV. The chain recombines TRBV7-8 with TRBJ2-7; D unclear. With 3 bases removed from V and 1 base from J, the gap between germline ends came to 22 bases. Germline values: CDR1 SGHVS, CDR2 FQNEAQ. The CDR3 runs to 18 residues.

The chain employs TRBV7-7 and TRBJ2-7; 7 bases are shared with TRBD1. With V trimmed by 4 bases and J by 2 bases, 17 bases remained unmatched. CDR1 is SSHAT, CDR2 FNYEAQ, per germline (reference sequence). The CDR3 length is 18 residues. CDR3 protein: CASSSQPDGTAVAYEQYV. The CDR3 bases are TGTGCCAGCAGCTCTCAGCCAGACGGGACAGCCGTTGCCTACGAGCAGTACGTC.

Details on this clonotype: It is likely a read error, because the conserved phenylalanine at the end of the CDR3 is missing. The limits of the CDR3 on the DNA are not certain, so only TCRdb's listed CDR3 is given. Here the CDR3 reads CASSAGLADTDTL. V gene TRBV9 combines with J gene TRBJ2-1; the table calls TRBD2, which could not be checked here. CDR1 SGDLS and CDR2 YYNGEE come from the germline V gene. From its first to its last residue, the CDR3 has 13 amino acids.